This paragraph reports one T cell receptor beta chain. Antigen unknown. This entry comes from a study of shared clonotypes between healthy human individuals. Study results and caveats: Read depth was anticipated to influence clonotype sharing among donors.

Germline V gene sequence: CDR1 KGHSH, CDR2 LQKENI. The CDR3 covers 15 residues. V was shortened by 3 bases and J by 1 base, with 9 bases between the two germline ends. Original handling: Junction-only sequences produced by ImmunoSEQ had no quality scores, so filtering differed. This table comes from immunoSEQ multiplex PCR, and its TCRdb copy is limited to in-frame clones, with some not included. The V and J calls and clone size are taken from that table; D and trimming were inferred from the DNA. The sample lists roughly 1,000,000 clones; around 78% were seen once. The investigators split CD4+ cells into a CD45RA+ naive subset and a CD45RA-negative memory subset.

This sequence was found in a man between 18 and 29 years old in good health. Some clones in this sample may be carry-over from other donors' samples. The V gene is TRBV18, the J gene TRBJ2-2; weak D call: TRBD1 (5 bases). Sequenced input: memory CD4+ T cells from PBMCs. Subset here: CD45RA-negative fraction. CDR3 residues: CASSPFGQNTGELFF. CDR3 sequence (DNA): TGTGCCAGCTCACCCTTCGGACAGAACACCGGGGAGCTGTTTTTT. The full variable domain, completed using reference TRBV18 and TRBJ2-2, is NAGVMQNPRHLVRRRGQEARLRCSPMKGHSHVYWYRQLPEEGLKFMVYLQKENIIDESGMPKERFSAEFPKEGPSILRIQQVVRGDSAAYFCASSPFGQNTGELFFGEGSRLTVL.